This entry lists 3 T cell receptor beta chains sequenced from one sample in a study of blood T cell repertoires in COVID-19. Profiling relied on immunoSEQ multiplex PCR, and the TCRdb table lists in-frame clones only, not all of them. The table includes 84,000 or so clones, around 77% detected once. The specimen was peripheral blood. These receptors originate from a human donor in a cohort sampled during active COVID-19.

The chain uses TRBV5-1 and TRBJ2-6; D is undetermined. Trimming stripped 0 bases from V and 0 bases from J, with 13 bases between. Germline lookup yields CDR1 SGHRS and CDR2 YFSETQ. CDR3 size: 18 residues. The CDR3 nucleotides are TGCGCCAGCAGCTTGGCCTTCGGGTCGTTCTCTGGGGCCAACGTCCTGACTTTC. Amino acids: CASSLAFGSFSGANVLTF.

J is TRBJ2-2 and V is TRBV7-9; a possible D gene is TRBD2 (5 bases). Germline V gene sequence: CDR1 SEHNR, CDR2 FQNEAQ (reference sequence). The CDR3 extends over 15 amino acids. With 5 bases removed from V and 1 base from J, the gap between germline ends came to 11 bases. The CDR3 reads CASSTPGWNTGELFF. CDR3 DNA sequence: TGTGCCAGCAGCACCCCGGGATGGAACACCGGGGAGCTGTTTTTT.

There are a few counts of this clone. The chain recombines TRBV11-2 with TRBJ2-1; 8 nucleotides match TRBD2. J gave up 5 bases and V 5 bases, and 11 bases lay outside the gene matches. The germline V gene has CDR1 SGHAT and CDR2 FQNNGV. The CDR3 is made up of 16 amino acids. The CDR3 DNA follows: TGTGCCAGCAGCCCTGGGAGAGAAGCGGGGGACAATGAGCAGTTCTTC. It specifies CASSPGREAGDNEQFF.